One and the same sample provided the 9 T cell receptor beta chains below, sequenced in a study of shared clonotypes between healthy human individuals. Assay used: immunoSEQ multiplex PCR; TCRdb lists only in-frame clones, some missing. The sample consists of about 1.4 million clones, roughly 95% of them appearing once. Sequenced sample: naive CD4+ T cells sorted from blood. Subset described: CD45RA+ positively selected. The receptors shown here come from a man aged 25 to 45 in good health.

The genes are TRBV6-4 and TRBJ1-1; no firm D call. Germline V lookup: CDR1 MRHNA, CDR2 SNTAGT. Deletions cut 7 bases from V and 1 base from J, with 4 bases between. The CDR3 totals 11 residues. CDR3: CASMTNTEAFF. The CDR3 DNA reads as TGTGCCAGCATGACGAACACTGAAGCTTTCTTT.

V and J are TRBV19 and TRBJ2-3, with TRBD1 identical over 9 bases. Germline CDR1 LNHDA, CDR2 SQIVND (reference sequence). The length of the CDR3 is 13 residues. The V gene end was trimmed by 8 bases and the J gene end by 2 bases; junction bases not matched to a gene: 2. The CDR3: CASGTGITDTQYF. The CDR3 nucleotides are TGTGCCAGTGGGACAGGGATCACAGATACGCAGTATTTT.

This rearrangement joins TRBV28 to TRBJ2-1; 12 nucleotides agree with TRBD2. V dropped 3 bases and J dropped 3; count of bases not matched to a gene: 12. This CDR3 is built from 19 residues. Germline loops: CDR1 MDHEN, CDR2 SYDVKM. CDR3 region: CASSFWASGRARVYNEQFF. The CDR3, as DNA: TGTGCCAGCAGTTTTTGGGCTAGCGGGAGGGCGAGGGTCTACAATGAGCAGTTCTTC.

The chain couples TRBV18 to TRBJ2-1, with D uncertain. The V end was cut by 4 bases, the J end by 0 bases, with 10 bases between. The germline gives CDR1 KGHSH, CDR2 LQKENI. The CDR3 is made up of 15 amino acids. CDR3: CASSLSASSYNEQFF. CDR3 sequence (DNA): TGTGCCAGCTCACTCTCGGCTAGCTCCTACAATGAGCAGTTCTTC.

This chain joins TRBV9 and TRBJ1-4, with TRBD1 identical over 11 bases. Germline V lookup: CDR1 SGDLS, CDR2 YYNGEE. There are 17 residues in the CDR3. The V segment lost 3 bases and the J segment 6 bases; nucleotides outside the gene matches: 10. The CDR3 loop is CASSAQDRGRTDEKLFF. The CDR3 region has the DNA TGTGCCAGCAGCGCCCAGGACAGGGGGCGTACGGATGAAAAACTGTTTTTT.

The CDR3, as DNA: TGTGCCAGCAGCGTACAGAGCAATCAGCCCCAGCATTTT. It is translated as CASSVQSNQPQHF. The V and J genes are TRBV9 and TRBJ1-5; no reliable D call. The CDR3 has 13 amino acids. Germline assignment: CDR1 SGDLS and CDR2 YYNGEE. V dropped 1 base and J dropped 1 base, with 3 bases sitting between them. Based on the CDR3 plus reference TRBV9 and TRBJ1-5, the full variable domain is DSGVTQTPKHLITATGQRVTLRCSPRSGDLSVYWYQQSLDQGLQFLIQYYNGEERAKGNILERFSAQQFPDLHSELNLSSLELGDSALYFCASSVQSNQPQHFGDGTRLSIL.

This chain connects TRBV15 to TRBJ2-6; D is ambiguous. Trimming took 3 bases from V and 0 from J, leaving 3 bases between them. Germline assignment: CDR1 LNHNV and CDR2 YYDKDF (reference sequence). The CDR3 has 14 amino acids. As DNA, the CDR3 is TGTGCCACCAGCAGGGTCTCTGGGGCCAACGTCCTGACTTTC. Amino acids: CATSRVSGANVLTF. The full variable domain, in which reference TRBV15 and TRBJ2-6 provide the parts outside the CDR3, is DAMVIQNPRYQVTQFGKPVTLSCSQTLNHNVMYWYQQKSSQAPKLLFHYYDKDFNNEADTPDNFQSRRPNTSFCFLDIRSPGLGDTAMYLCATSRVSGANVLTFGAGSRLTVL.

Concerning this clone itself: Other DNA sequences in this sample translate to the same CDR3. The CDR3 protein is CASSRGSGANVLTF. The DNA of the CDR3 is TGCGCCAGCAGCCGAGGCTCTGGGGCCAACGTCCTGACTTTC. The rearrangement uses TRBV5-1 and TRBJ2-6; D not resolved. The CDR3 contains 14 residues. The germline gives CDR1 SGHRS, CDR2 YFSETQ. Trimming cost V 4 bases and J 0 bases, with 5 bases left between them.

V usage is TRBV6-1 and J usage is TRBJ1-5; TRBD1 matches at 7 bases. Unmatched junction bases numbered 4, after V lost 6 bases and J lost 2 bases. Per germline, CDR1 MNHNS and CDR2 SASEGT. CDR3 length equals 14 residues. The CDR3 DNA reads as TGTGCCAGCAGGATAGGACAGGGCAATCAGCCCCAGCATTTT. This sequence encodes CASRIGQGNQPQHF.